What follows is one T cell receptor (beta chain) and its context. As yet, its antigen is unknown. The sample belongs to a study of a mutant IDH1 vaccine in newly diagnosed glioma. Study at large: The study started vaccination 4-6 weeks after radiotherapy alone, or with temozolomide cycles. Averaging around 42 years of age, treated patients were about 60% male and approximately 40% female.

V lost 1 base and J lost 5, with 14 bases in between. Per germline, CDR1 SGHVS and CDR2 FNYEAQ. The CDR3 is made up of 15 amino acids. Time point noted: week 35, safety follow-up. One vaccine dose held 300 ug of mutant IDH1 20-mer peptide and came with topical imiquimod. Astrocytomas that were new, WHO grade 3 or 4, IDH1-mutant and ATRX-lost were present in the donors. TCRdb's copy holds only in-frame clones and misses some; the assay was immunoSEQ multiplex PCR. The sample includes around 31,000 clones, around 73% of them seen just once. Sequencing was performed on PBMCs, taken from a glioma patient whose treatment included an IDH1 peptide vaccine. This TCR was sampled from a woman in her forties with glioma. The chain links TRBV7-6 to TRBJ2-5, with D perhaps TRBD1 (5 bases). CDR3 sequence reads: CASSLVVPGRETQYF. The CDR3 DNA follows: TGTGCCAGCAGCTTAGTAGTCCCAGGGCGGGAGACCCAGTACTTC.